Below are 8 T cell receptor beta chains sequenced from a single sample in a study of T cells in Graves' hyperthyroidism and ophthalmopathy. The investigators amplified TCR beta CDR3 regions from RNA transcripts. The TCR CDR3 was amplified in a first-round RT-PCR using the HTBI primer set. TCRdb processed the multiplex PCR reads anew with MiXCR; each CDR3 protein has one entry. Among 300,000 or so distinct CDR3 sequences listed, approximately 17% were seen once. Sequencing was performed on blood. All receptors come from a young man with Graves' hyperthyroidism.

The chain combines TRBV11-3 with TRBJ2-2, with 9 nucleotides matching TRBD1. Germline lookup yields CDR1 SGHNT and CDR2 YENEEA. Trimming removed 2 bases from V and 2 bases from J; junction bases left unmatched: 3. The CDR3 is 16 amino acids. Here the CDR3 reads CASSLWGQGNTGELFF. DNA of the CDR3: TGTGCCAGCAGCTTATGGGGACAGGGTAACACCGGGGAGCTGTTTTTT.

The CDR3 DNA sequence: TGTGCCAGTAGTACCCGTAAACAGGAAGATACGCAGTATTTT. It codes for CASSTRKQEDTQYF. The rearrangement uses TRBV19 and TRBJ2-3, with D perhaps matching TRBD1 (5 bases). The CDR3 runs to 14 residues. V was pared by 4 bases and J by 5 bases, with 13 bases between. CDR1 and CDR2 (germline): LNHDA, SQIVND (reference sequence).

The chain recombines TRBV19 with TRBJ2-5, with 7 bases matching TRBD2. The CDR3 contains 14 residues. V trimming: 5 bases; J trimming: 5 bases; junction bases outside the gene matches: 8. Germline V gene sequence: CDR1 LNHDA, CDR2 SQIVND (reference sequence). CDR3 sequence: CASSRGEVAETQYF. CDR3 bases: TGTGCCAGTAGTCGGGGGGAAGTGGCGGAGACCCAGTACTTC.

This clonotype was recorded at least ten times. V is TRBV2 and J is TRBJ2-7; the match to TRBD2 covers 10 bases. The CDR3 is 16 residues long. V shed 7 bases, J shed 2 bases, and the junction held 11 bases outside the gene matches. Germline V lookup: CDR1 SNHLY, CDR2 FYNNEI. The CDR3 loop is CASISRGTSETYEQYF. In nucleotides, the CDR3 is TGTGCCAGCATCAGCCGTGGGACTAGCGAAACCTACGAGCAGTACTTC. The full variable domain, rest sourced from reference TRBV2 and TRBJ2-7, is EPEVTQTPSHQVTQMGQEVILRCVPISNHLYFYWYRQILGQKVEFLVSFYNNEISEKSEIFDDQFSVERPDGSNFTLKIRSTKLEDSAMYFCASISRGTSETYEQYFGPGTRLTVT.

As regards this clonotype: A much bigger clone sits one base away, suggesting this may be a read error. The chain joins TRBV27 to TRBJ1-2; D unresolved. CDR3 size: 14 residues. Germline V gene lookup returns CDR1 MNHEY and CDR2 SMNVEV (reference sequence). This CDR3 reads CTSSPRSGYYGYTF. CDR3 DNA: TGTACCAGCAGTCCTCGTTCGGGGTACTATGGCTACACCTTC.

This clonotype was seen at least ten times. This chain joins TRBV11-2 and TRBJ1-6, with unresolved D. The CDR3 covers 15 residues. V was clipped by 1 base and J by 7 bases, with 11 bases between them. CDR1 is SGHAT, CDR2 FQNNGV, per germline. CDR3 in DNA: TGTGCCAGCAGCTTAGTCCGCCGGCCGAATTCACCCCTCCACTTT. It specifies CASSLVRRPNSPLHF.

The chain links TRBV20-1 to TRBJ1-1; D is perhaps TRBD1 (5 bases). Germline-derived CDR1 and CDR2 are DFQATT and SNEGSKA (reference sequence). Trimming shortened V by 5 bases and J by 4 bases, and 8 bases separated the two germline ends. This CDR3 is built from 11 residues. The CDR3 sequence: CSAVGGTEAFF. CDR3 in DNA: TGCAGTGCTGTTGGGGGCACTGAAGCTTTCTTT.

The sample holds many counts of this clonotype. This chain uses TRBV30 with TRBJ2-7; 9 positions match TRBD2. V lost 4 bases and J lost 3; bases outside the gene matches: 7. The V gene's germline CDR1 is GTSNPN and CDR2 SVGIG (reference sequence). This CDR3 contains 14 residues. In DNA, the CDR3 is TGTGCCTGGACCCCCGGGACTAGCCTCTACGAGCAGTACTTC. Its translation is CAWTPGTSLYEQYF.